The rows below give T cell receptor beta chains drawn from one sample of a study of regulatory T cells in long-lasting Graves disease. TCRdb itself ran the multiplex PCR reads through MiXCR, one entry per CDR3 protein. Of 440,000 or so distinct CDR3 sequences in the sample, about 15% were seen once. The same sample was also studied in work on T cells in Graves' hyperthyroidism and ophthalmopathy.

Sequenced here: peripheral blood mononuclear cells (PBMCs), sampled at new diagnosis, from a patient treated with antithyroid drugs. The receptors originated from a woman aged 30 to 39 with Graves disease. CDR3s include the opening cysteine and the closing phenylalanine or tryptophan. D genes are given only for firm matches. A clone size is listed for some rows: how often the clone was seen (once, few, many), or a class if it is expanded.

v_gene	j_gene	d_gene	abundance	CDR3aa	CDR3nt
TRBV28	TRBJ2-5	NA	many	CASNPRQMKAQYF	TGTGCCAGCAATCCTCGACAGATGAAGGCCCAGTACTTC
TRBV19	TRBJ2-1	NA	NA	CASSPSRLEEQFF	TGTGCCAGTAGTCCCTCACGACTAGAGGAGCAGTTCTTC
TRBV7-8	TRBJ2-1	TRBD2	many	CASSLALAGPTYNEQFF	TGTGCCAGCAGCTTAGCGCTAGCGGGGCCAACCTACAATGAGCAGTTCTTC
TRBV27	TRBJ2-1	TRBD2	many	CASSSQREARPYNEQFF	TGTGCCAGCAGTTCGCAGCGGGAGGCCAGACCTTACAATGAGCAGTTCTTC
TRBV20-1	TRBJ2-3	NA	many	CSAREIGTLTDTQYF	TGCAGTGCTAGAGAGATCGGGACCCTCACAGATACGCAGTATTTT
TRBV7-9	TRBJ2-7	NA	few	CASSFGGIYEQYF	TGTGCCAGCAGCTTTGGGGGGATCTACGAGCAGTACTTC
TRBV10-3	TRBJ1-2	TRBD1	many	CATLQGANGYTF	TGTGCCACCTTACAGGGGGCGAATGGCTACACCTTC
TRBV2	TRBJ1-1	NA	many	CARTDRLNTEAFF	TGTGCCAGGACAGACAGATTGAACACTGAAGCTTTCTTT
TRBV12-3/TRBV12-4	TRBJ1-6	NA	many	CASSFKGLYDSPLHF	TGTGCCAGCAGTTTCAAGGGACTGTACGATTCACCCCTCCACTTT
TRBV7-9	TRBJ1-1	TRBD1	few	CASSLGPGQVVEAFF	TGTGCCAGCAGCTTAGGTCCTGGACAGGTCGTTGAAGCTTTCTTT
TRBV4-1	TRBJ2-5	NA	few	CASSGGGSGYQETQYF	TGCGCCAGCTCGGGGGGCGGGAGCGGGTACCAAGAGACCCAGTACTTC
TRBV6-1	TRBJ2-7	NA	NA	CASSEEPAESYEQYF	TGTGCCAGCAGTGAAGAGCCAGCGGAATCCTACGAGCAGTACTTC
TRBV6-1	TRBJ2-7	NA	few	CASSSKVRTYEQYF	TGTGCCAGCAGTAGCAAGGTTCGGACCTACGAGCAGTACTTC
TRBV28	TRBJ2-3	TRBD1	few	CASSPRQGISTDTQYF	TGTGCCAGCAGTCCCCGACAGGGGATTAGCACAGATACGCAGTATTTT
TRBV11-1	TRBJ2-5	TRBD2	many	CASSPMGLAGETQYF	TGTGCCAGCAGCCCCATGGGACTAGCGGGAGAGACCCAGTACTTC
TRBV7-9	TRBJ2-7	NA	many	CASSFPLGYEQYF	TGTGCCAGCAGCTTCCCCCTGGGCTACGAGCAGTACTTC
TRBV7-6	TRBJ2-7	TRBD2	many	CASSLGASGRVEYEQYF	TGTGCCAGCAGCTTAGGGGCTAGCGGGAGGGTTGAGTACGAGCAGTACTTC